This T cell receptor beta chain was documented in a study of shared clonotypes between healthy human individuals. The repertoire was sequenced with immunoSEQ multiplex PCR; TCRdb's copy has only in-frame clones and lacks some. The sample contains 2 million to 2.5 million clones, roughly 92% of which appear only once. CDR3 length: 15 amino acids. Trimming took 9 bases from V and 4 from J, leaving 19 bases between them. This clonotype originated in a man between 18 and 29 years old in good health. Some clones in this sample may be carry-over from other donors' samples. The sample comprised naive CD4+ T cells from PBMCs. Subset indicated: CD45RA+ positively selected. V gene TRBV6-7 combines with J gene TRBJ1-3; the D is unclear. TRBV6-7 falls under the ORF class, with uncertain function. Here the CDR3 DNA reads TGTGCCAGGACCCCCCCAGCGGAAGAGGGAAACACCATATATTTT. It encodes CARTPPAEEGNTIYF.